This TCR beta chain originates from a study of cytomegalovirus exposure and HLA in healthy donors. Findings and limits, study-wide: After further analysis at a later stage, 16,951 TCR beta sequences were associated with HLA alleles at 0.05 false discovery rate. A later analysis showed that HLA-associated TCR beta chains had undergone more clonal expansion than equally common others.

About this clone: Its antigen remains unidentified.

CDR3 length: 14 amino acids. CDR1 is SGHTA and CDR2 is FQGNSA in the germline V gene. V was shortened by 1 base and J by 5 bases, with 11 bases between the two germline ends. Use of 60 Vbeta and 13 Jbeta primers characterized the PCR. Generated by immunoSEQ multiplex PCR, the TCRdb table keeps only in-frame clones and is missing some. The sample gives 150,000 to 200,000 clones, more than 70% of which show up once; roughly 7.6% is in the top ten. The chain combines TRBV7-2 with TRBJ1-2; D call uncertain. This sequence originates from a woman aged 40 to 50 in good health and CMV-seropositive. The sequencing input was PBMCs. CDR3 sequence (DNA): TGTGCCAGCAGCTTAGAACCCCTAAGTTATGGCTACACCTTC. Its protein product is CASSLEPLSYGYTF.